Each of the 13 T cell receptor beta chains below was sequenced from the same sample in a study of T cell responses to AZD1222 COVID-19 vaccine. Profiling relied on immunoSEQ multiplex PCR, and the TCRdb table lists in-frame clones only, not all of them. The data show 120,000 or so clones, 88% seen once. Sample: peripheral blood, taken on day 0 of AZD1222 vaccination. The receptor source for this set is an adult in good health.

This clone was picked up a small number of times. The V and J genes are TRBV6-5 and TRBJ1-1; the match to TRBD1 covers 7 bases. This CDR3 has 14 residues. V gave up 0 bases and J gave up 7 bases; unmatched junction bases: 5. Germline V gives CDR1 MNHEY, CDR2 SVGAGI. CDR3 in amino acids: CASSYSTGAFEAFF. CDR3 bases: TGTGCCAGCAGTTACTCTACAGGGGCGTTTGAAGCTTTCTTT.

CDR3 sequence: CASNPDGGNTIYF. In DNA form, the CDR3 reads TGTGCCAGTAATCCGGACGGCGGAAACACCATATATTTT. The rearrangement links TRBV19 to TRBJ1-3; D call uncertain. Between the trimmed V and J ends, which lost 7 bases and 4 bases, there was a span of 11 bases. The length of the CDR3 is 13 residues. CDR1 LNHDA and CDR2 SQIVND come from the germline V gene (reference sequence).

The rearrangement links TRBV7-3 to TRBJ2-3; D not certain. Germline CDR1 is SGHTA and CDR2 is FQGTGA. Trimming pared 1 base from V and 2 bases from J, leaving 10 bases between. CDR3 length equals 15 residues. The CDR3 protein is CASSLNPGATDTQYF. In nucleotides, the CDR3 is TGTGCCAGCAGCTTAAACCCCGGAGCCACAGATACGCAGTATTTT.

This chain connects TRBV27 to TRBJ1-6; maybe TRBD1 (6 bases). V was cut by 5 bases and J by 9 bases, with 11 bases left in between. The CDR3 has 13 residues. The germline V gene encodes CDR1 MNHEY and CDR2 SMNVEV (reference sequence). The chain's CDR3 is CASSMTGGSPLHF. CDR3 sequence (DNA): TGTGCCAGCAGTATGACAGGAGGTTCACCCCTCCACTTT.

A single count supports this clone. This chain connects TRBV18 to TRBJ1-1; D uncertain. CDR1 is KGHSH and CDR2 is LQKENI in the germline V gene. The V and J ends lost 3 bases and 0 bases respectively, with 8 bases between them. The CDR3 has 14 amino acids. The CDR3 spells CASSPPVMNTEAFF. CDR3 in DNA: TGTGCCAGCTCACCTCCAGTCATGAACACTGAAGCTTTCTTT.

V usage is TRBV18 and J usage is TRBJ2-7, with D unclear. V lost 5 bases and J 6 bases, leaving 17 bases between the germline ends. The germline CDR1 and CDR2 sequences are KGHSH and LQKENI. CDR3 length: 14 amino acids. The CDR3 sequence: CASSSDHLASEQYF. The DNA of the CDR3 is TGTGCCAGCTCATCCGACCACCTCGCAAGCGAGCAGTACTTC. Using reference TRBV18 and TRBJ2-7 for the parts outside the CDR3, the full variable domain is NAGVMQNPRHLVRRRGQEARLRCSPMKGHSHVYWYRQLPEEGLKFMVYLQKENIIDESGMPKERFSAEFPKEGPSILRIQQVVRGDSAAYFCASSSDHLASEQYFGPGTRLTVT.

This clone is a singleton in its sample. The rearrangement uses TRBV4-1 and TRBJ2-3; D is unresolved. Trimming took off 3 bases at V and 0 bases at J, with 10 bases between the two ends. The CDR3 contains 15 residues. In germline, CDR1 is MGHRA, CDR2 YSYEKL. This CDR3 is CASSQIASSTDTQYF. The CDR3 nucleotides are TGCGCCAGCAGCCAGATTGCCAGTAGCACAGATACGCAGTATTTT.

This clone was observed a handful of times. This sequence joins TRBV11-2 and TRBJ1-6; maybe TRBD1 (5 bases). The CDR3 sequence is 13 residues long. V lost 6 bases to trimming and J lost 5 bases, with 8 bases between them. From germline, CDR1 is SGHAT and CDR2 FQNNGV. The chain's CDR3 is CASRGGNNSPLHF. The DNA for the CDR3 is TGTGCCAGCAGGGGGGGGAATAATTCACCCCTCCACTTT.

The chain has TRBV6-5 and TRBJ1-2; 12 bases are a match to TRBD1. The CDR3 runs to 13 residues. CDR1 and CDR2 (germline): MNHEY, SVGAGI. With 9 bases clipped from V and 5 bases from J, the junction kept 4 bases outside the gene matches. This CDR3 reads CASQGQGAYGYTF. DNA of the CDR3: TGTGCCAGTCAGGGACAGGGGGCGTATGGCTACACCTTC.

This sequence joins TRBV27 and TRBJ1-1; D unclear. This CDR3 is built from 12 residues. Looked up from germline, CDR1 is MNHEY and CDR2 is SMNVEV (reference sequence). Trimming pared 5 bases from V and 1 base from J, leaving 5 bases between. The CDR3, as DNA: TGTGCCAGCAGTAAAGGGAACACTGAAGCTTTCTTT. It is translated as CASSKGNTEAFF.

The chain is built from TRBV15 and TRBJ2-5; D gene unclear. The CDR3 contains 12 residues. The germline V and J ends were trimmed by 3 bases and 0 bases, with 2 bases remaining between them. CDR1 is LNHNV, CDR2 YYDKDF, per germline (reference sequence). The CDR3: CATSSHQETQYF. In DNA form, the CDR3 reads TGTGCCACCAGCAGCCACCAAGAGACCCAGTACTTC.

The rearrangement uses TRBV7-9 and TRBJ1-6; 9 positions match TRBD1. V shed 1 base, J shed 6 bases, and the junction held 1 base outside the gene matches. Germline loops: CDR1 SEHNR, CDR2 FQNEAQ (reference sequence). The CDR3 covers 15 residues. The CDR3 here is CASSLVGQGNSPLHF. As DNA, the CDR3 is TGTGCCAGCAGCTTAGTGGGACAGGGTAATTCACCCCTCCACTTT. Complete variable domain (other parts from reference TRBV7-9 and TRBJ1-6): DTGVSQNPRHKITKRGQNVTFRCDPISEHNRLYWYRQTLGQGPEFLTYFQNEAQLEKSRLLSDRFSAERPKGSFSTLEIQRTEQGDSAMYLCASSLVGQGNSPLHFGNGTRLTVT.

The V call is TRBV5-6, the J call TRBJ2-7; the match to TRBD1 covers 7 bases. The V segment lost 4 bases and the J segment 3 bases; nucleotides outside the gene matches: 10. The CDR3 is made up of 15 amino acids. Germline V gene data show CDR1 as SGHDT and CDR2 as YYEEEE. The CDR3 coding sequence is TGTGCCAGCAGCCCGGTGGGGGACAGACTCTACGAGCAGTACTTC. As protein: CASSPVGDRLYEQYF.